A selection of T cell receptor beta chains follows, all from one sample in a study of cytomegalovirus exposure and HLA in healthy donors. Measured with immunoSEQ multiplex PCR; TCRdb has only the in-frame clones, and not every one. The top ten hold roughly 1.5% of the sample, which has over 50,000 clones, around 87% seen once. Sequenced sample: PBMCs. These receptors all stem from a man aged 18 to 30 in good health and CMV-seronegative. Each CDR3 is given with its conserved first and last residue. Each record gives: V gene, D gene, clone size, J gene, CDR3 protein, CDR3 DNA. A D gene is named only where the DNA matches it firmly. Size is omitted from some rows. Given values are once, few, many or a class for expanded clones.

v_gene: TRBV6-5; d_gene: TRBD1; abundance: .; j_gene: TRBJ1-1; CDR3aa: CASSYSGQGYTEAFF; CDR3nt: TGTGCCAGCAGTTACTCGGGACAGGGGTACACTGAAGCTTTCTTT
v_gene: TRBV18; d_gene: .; abundance: .; j_gene: TRBJ1-1; CDR3aa: CASSPTGNTEAFF; CDR3nt: TGTGCCAGCTCACCAACAGGGAACACTGAAGCTTTCTTT
v_gene: TRBV7-7; d_gene: .; abundance: .; j_gene: TRBJ2-7; CDR3aa: CTSSQTGSHEQYF; CDR3nt: TGTACTAGCAGCCAGACAGGGAGCCACGAGCAGTACTTC
v_gene: TRBV9; d_gene: .; abundance: once; j_gene: TRBJ1-1; CDR3aa: CASSPRQEMNTEAFF; CDR3nt: TGTGCCAGCAGCCCCCGACAGGAGATGAACACTGAAGCTTTCTTT
v_gene: TRBV10-2; d_gene: TRBD2; abundance: .; j_gene: TRBJ2-5; CDR3aa: CASNPRSGVWLETQYF; CDR3nt: TGCGCCAGCAATCCGCGGAGCGGGGTATGGCTGGAGACCCAGTACTTC
v_gene: TRBV30; d_gene: TRBD1; abundance: .; j_gene: TRBJ1-6; CDR3aa: CAWRTGNSYNSPLHF; CDR3nt: TGTGCCTGGAGGACAGGGAACTCCTATAATTCACCCCTCCACTTT
v_gene: TRBV10-3; d_gene: .; abundance: .; j_gene: TRBJ1-1; CDR3aa: CAISESGGTVNEAFF; CDR3nt: TGTGCCATCAGTGAGTCGGGAGGGACGGTCAATGAAGCTTTCTTT
v_gene: TRBV7-6; d_gene: .; abundance: .; j_gene: TRBJ2-7; CDR3aa: CASSPRGMYEQYF; CDR3nt: TGTGCCAGCAGCCCAAGGGGGATGTACGAGCAGTACTTC
v_gene: TRBV7-6; d_gene: .; abundance: .; j_gene: TRBJ2-5; CDR3aa: CASSAQGQGETQYF; CDR3nt: TGTGCCAGCAGCGCACAGGGACAAGGAGAGACCCAGTACTTC
v_gene: TRBV29-1; d_gene: .; abundance: .; j_gene: TRBJ2-7; CDR3aa: CSVQVGPSHEQYF; CDR3nt: TGCAGCGTTCAAGTGGGCCCTAGCCACGAGCAGTACTTC
v_gene: TRBV5-6; d_gene: TRBD1; abundance: .; j_gene: TRBJ2-7; CDR3aa: CASSLAGGEQYF; CDR3nt: TGTGCCAGCAGCTTAGCAGGGGGCGAGCAGTACTTC
v_gene: TRBV7-8; d_gene: .; abundance: .; j_gene: TRBJ1-6; CDR3aa: CASSLRYSGVDSPLHF; CDR3nt: TGTGCCAGCAGCTTACGATACTCGGGAGTTGATTCACCCCTCCACTTT
v_gene: TRBV5-6; d_gene: .; abundance: few; j_gene: TRBJ1-1; CDR3aa: CASSPGGTEAFF; CDR3nt: TGTGCCAGCAGCCCCGGAGGAACTGAAGCTTTCTTT
v_gene: TRBV7-9; d_gene: TRBD1; abundance: .; j_gene: TRBJ2-4; CDR3aa: CASSPWTGGAKNIQYF; CDR3nt: TGTGCCAGCAGCCCGTGGACAGGAGGAGCCAAAAACATTCAGTACTTC
v_gene: TRBV7-9; d_gene: TRBD1; abundance: few; j_gene: TRBJ2-3; CDR3aa: CASSYWTGTDTQYF; CDR3nt: TGTGCCAGCAGCTACTGGACAGGGACAGATACGCAGTATTTT
v_gene: TRBV30; d_gene: TRBD1; abundance: .; j_gene: TRBJ2-7; CDR3aa: CAWTGTGYYEQYF; CDR3nt: TGTGCCTGGACCGGGACAGGGTACTACGAGCAGTACTTC
v_gene: TRBV4-1; d_gene: TRBD1; abundance: .; j_gene: TRBJ1-6; CDR3aa: CASSQDGVRGLPPLHF; CDR3nt: TGCGCCAGCAGCCAAGATGGGGTAAGGGGGCTGCCACCCCTCCACTTT
v_gene: TRBV4-1; d_gene: TRBD2; abundance: .; j_gene: TRBJ2-5; CDR3aa: CASSLGLAGDSETQYF; CDR3nt: TGCGCCAGCAGTCTGGGACTAGCGGGGGACTCGGAGACCCAGTACTTC